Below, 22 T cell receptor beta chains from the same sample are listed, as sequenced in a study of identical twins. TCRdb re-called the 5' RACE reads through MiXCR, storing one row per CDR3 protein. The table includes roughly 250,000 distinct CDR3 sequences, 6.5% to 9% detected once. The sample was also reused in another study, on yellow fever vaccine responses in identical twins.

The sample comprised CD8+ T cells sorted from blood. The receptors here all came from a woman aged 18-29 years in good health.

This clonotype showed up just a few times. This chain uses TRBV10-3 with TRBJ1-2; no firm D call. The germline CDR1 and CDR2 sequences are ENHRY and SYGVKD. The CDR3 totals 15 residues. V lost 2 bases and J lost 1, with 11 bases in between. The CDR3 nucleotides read TGTGCCATCAGTGAGAGTCAGGCGGATAACTATGGCTACACCTTC. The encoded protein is CAISESQADNYGYTF.

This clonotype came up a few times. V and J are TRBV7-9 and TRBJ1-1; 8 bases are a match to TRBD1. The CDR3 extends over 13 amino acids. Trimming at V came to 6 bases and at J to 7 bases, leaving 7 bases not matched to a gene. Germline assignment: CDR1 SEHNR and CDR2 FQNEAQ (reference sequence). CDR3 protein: CASSGQGMGEAFF. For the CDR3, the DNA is TGTGCCAGCAGTGGACAGGGTATGGGTGAAGCTTTCTTT. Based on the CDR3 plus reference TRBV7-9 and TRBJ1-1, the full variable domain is DTGVSQNPRHKITKRGQNVTFRCDPISEHNRLYWYRQTLGQGPEFLTYFQNEAQLEKSRLLSDRFSAERPKGSFSTLEIQRTEQGDSAMYLCASSGQGMGEAFFGQGTRLTVV.

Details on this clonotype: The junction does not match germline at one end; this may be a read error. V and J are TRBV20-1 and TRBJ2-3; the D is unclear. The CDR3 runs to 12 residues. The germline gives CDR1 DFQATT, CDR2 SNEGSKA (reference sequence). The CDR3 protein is CSARDHDSQAPF. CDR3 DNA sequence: TGCAGTGCTAGAGATCACGATAGCCAAGCCCCTTTT.

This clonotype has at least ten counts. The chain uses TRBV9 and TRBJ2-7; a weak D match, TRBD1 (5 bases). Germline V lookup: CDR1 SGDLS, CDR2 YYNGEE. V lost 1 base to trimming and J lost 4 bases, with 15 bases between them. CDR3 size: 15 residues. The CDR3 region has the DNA TGTGCCAGCAGCGTACAGGCCAACGACAGATACGAGCAGTACTTC. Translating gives CASSVQANDRYEQYF.

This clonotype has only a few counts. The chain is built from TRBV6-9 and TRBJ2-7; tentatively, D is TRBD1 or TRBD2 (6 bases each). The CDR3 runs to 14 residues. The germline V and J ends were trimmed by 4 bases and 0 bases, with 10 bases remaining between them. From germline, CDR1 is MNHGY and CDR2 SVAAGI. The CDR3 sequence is CASSSRDISYEQYV. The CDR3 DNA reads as TGTGCCAGCAGTTCGCGGGACATCTCCTACGAGCAGTACGTC.

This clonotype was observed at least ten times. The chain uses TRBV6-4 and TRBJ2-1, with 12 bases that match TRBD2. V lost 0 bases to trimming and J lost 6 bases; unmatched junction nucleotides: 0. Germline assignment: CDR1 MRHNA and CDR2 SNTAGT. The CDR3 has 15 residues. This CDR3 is CASSDSTSGSNEQFF. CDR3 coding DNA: TGTGCCAGCAGTGACTCGACTAGCGGGAGCAATGAGCAGTTCTTC.

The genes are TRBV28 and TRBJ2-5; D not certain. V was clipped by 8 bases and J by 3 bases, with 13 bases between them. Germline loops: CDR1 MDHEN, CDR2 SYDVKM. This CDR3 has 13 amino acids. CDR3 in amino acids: CASRWFGEETQYF. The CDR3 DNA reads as TGTGCCAGCCGGTGGTTTGGAGAAGAGACCCAGTACTTC.

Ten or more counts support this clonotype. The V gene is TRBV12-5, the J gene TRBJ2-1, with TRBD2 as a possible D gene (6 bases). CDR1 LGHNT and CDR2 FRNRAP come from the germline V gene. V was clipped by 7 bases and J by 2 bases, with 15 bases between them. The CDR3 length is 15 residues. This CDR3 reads CASVLYGSPYNEQFF. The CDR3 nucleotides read TGTGCTAGTGTGTTGTACGGGAGCCCCTACAATGAGCAGTTCTTC.

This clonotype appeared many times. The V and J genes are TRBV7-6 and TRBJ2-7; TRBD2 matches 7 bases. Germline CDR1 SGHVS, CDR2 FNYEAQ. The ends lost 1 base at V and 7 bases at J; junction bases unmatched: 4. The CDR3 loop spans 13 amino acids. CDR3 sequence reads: CASSLERGGEQYV. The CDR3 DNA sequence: TGTGCCAGCAGCTTAGAACGGGGAGGGGAGCAGTACGTC.

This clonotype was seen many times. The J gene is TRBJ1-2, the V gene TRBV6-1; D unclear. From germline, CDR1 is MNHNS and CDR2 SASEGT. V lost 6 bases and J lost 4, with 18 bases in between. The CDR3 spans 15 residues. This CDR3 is CASRGRTKIGYGYTF. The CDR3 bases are TGTGCCAGCAGGGGTAGGACTAAAATCGGCTATGGCTACACCTTC.

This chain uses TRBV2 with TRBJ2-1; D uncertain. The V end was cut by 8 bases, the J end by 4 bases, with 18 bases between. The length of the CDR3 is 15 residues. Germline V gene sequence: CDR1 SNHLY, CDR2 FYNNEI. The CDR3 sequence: CASRSNLGRYNEQFF. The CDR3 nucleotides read TGTGCCAGCCGCTCGAATTTGGGAAGATACAATGAGCAGTTCTTC.

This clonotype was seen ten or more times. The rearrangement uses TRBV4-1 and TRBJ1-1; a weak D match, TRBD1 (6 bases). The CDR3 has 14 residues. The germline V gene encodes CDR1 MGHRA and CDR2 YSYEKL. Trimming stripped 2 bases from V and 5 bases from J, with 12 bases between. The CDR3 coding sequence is TGCGCCAGCAGCCAACCCAGGGGATGGACTGAAGCTTTCTTT. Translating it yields CASSQPRGWTEAFF.

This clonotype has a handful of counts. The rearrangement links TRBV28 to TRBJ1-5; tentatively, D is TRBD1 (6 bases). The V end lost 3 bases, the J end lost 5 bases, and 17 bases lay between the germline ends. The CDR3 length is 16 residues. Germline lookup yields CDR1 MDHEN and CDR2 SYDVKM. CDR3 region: CASSFAGGASDQPQHF. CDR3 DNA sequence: TGTGCCAGCAGTTTTGCGGGGGGCGCGAGTGATCAGCCCCAGCATTTT.

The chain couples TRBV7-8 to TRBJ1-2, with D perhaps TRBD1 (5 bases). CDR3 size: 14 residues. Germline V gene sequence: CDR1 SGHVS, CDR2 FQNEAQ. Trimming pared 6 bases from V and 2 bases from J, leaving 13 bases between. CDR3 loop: CASSAVGRNYGYTF. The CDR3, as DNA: TGTGCCAGCAGTGCCGTGGGACGGAACTATGGCTACACCTTC. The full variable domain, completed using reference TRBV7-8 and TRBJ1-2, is GAGVSQSPRYKVAKRGQDVALRCDPISGHVSLFWYQQALGQGPEFLTYFQNEAQLDKSGLPSDRFFAERPEGSVSTLKIQRTQQEDSAVYLCASSAVGRNYGYTFGSGTRLTVV.

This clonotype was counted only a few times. CDR3 in amino acids: CASSAPGQSSYEQYF. The CDR3 DNA reads TGTGCCAGCAGTGCCCCGGGACAGAGCTCCTACGAGCAGTACTTC. The J gene is TRBJ2-7, the V gene TRBV28; 7 nucleotides agree with TRBD1. Germline V gene lookup returns CDR1 MDHEN and CDR2 SYDVKM. The CDR3 is made up of 15 amino acids. J gave up 0 bases and V 5 bases, and 7 bases lay outside the gene matches.

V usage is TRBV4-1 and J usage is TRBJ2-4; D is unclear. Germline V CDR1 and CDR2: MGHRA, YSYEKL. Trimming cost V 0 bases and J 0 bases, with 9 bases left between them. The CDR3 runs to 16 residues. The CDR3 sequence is CASSQEGSLAKNIQYF. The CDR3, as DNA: TGCGCCAGCAGCCAAGAGGGCAGTCTAGCCAAAAACATTCAGTACTTC.

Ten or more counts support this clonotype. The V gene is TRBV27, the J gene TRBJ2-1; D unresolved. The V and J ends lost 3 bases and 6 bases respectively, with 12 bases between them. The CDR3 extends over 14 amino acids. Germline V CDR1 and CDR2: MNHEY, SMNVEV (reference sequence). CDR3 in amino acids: CASSFPGSTNEQFF. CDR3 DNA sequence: TGTGCCAGCAGTTTCCCAGGTAGTACCAATGAGCAGTTCTTC.

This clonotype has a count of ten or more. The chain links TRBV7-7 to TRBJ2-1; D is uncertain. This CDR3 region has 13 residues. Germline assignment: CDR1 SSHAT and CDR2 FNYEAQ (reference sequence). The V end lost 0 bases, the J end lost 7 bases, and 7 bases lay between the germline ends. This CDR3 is CASSLAIGNEQFF. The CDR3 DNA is TGTGCCAGCAGCTTAGCGATTGGAAATGAGCAGTTCTTC.

The CDR3 spells CASSEGRTGGFSYEQYV. CDR3 DNA sequence: TGTGCCAGCAGTGAAGGGAGGACAGGGGGTTTCTCCTACGAGCAGTACGTC. This chain connects TRBV6-1 to TRBJ2-7, with 10 bases identical to TRBD1. The J segment lost 0 bases and the V segment lost 1 base, leaving 6 bases of the junction unmatched. The CDR3 sequence is 17 residues long. The germline V gene has CDR1 MNHNS and CDR2 SASEGT.

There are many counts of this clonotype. The CDR3 DNA reads as TGTGCCAGCAGTTTCCTCGGGCTTGACAATGAGCAGTTCTTC. Its protein is CASSFLGLDNEQFF. The rearrangement uses TRBV12-3 or TRBV12-4 and TRBJ2-1; D ambiguous. Trimming stripped 3 bases from V and 5 bases from J, with 11 bases between. This CDR3 spans 14 amino acids.

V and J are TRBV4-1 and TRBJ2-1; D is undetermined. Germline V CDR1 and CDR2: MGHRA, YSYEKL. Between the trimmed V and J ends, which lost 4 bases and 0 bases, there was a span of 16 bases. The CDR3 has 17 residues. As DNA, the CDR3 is TGCGCCAGCAGCCCCAAGGCGGCGGAGAGCTCCTACAATGAGCAGTTCTTC. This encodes CASSPKAAESSYNEQFF.

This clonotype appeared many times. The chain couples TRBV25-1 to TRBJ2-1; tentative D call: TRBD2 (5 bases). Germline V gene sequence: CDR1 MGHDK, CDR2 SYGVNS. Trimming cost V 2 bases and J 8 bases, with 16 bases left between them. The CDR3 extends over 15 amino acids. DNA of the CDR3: TGTGCCAGCAGTGAAGGCGGGCTATCTACGGATGAGCAGTTCTTC. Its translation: CASSEGGLSTDEQFF.